A single sample is the source of the 9 T cell receptor beta chains below, sequenced in a study of cytotoxic CD8 clonotypes in ibrutinib-treated CLL (TCRdb year 2021). Library method: the immunoSEQ multiplex PCR assay. The table was pulled from immuneACCESS by TCRdb, which kept in-frame rearrangements only. Such tables lose some clones; where checked, under half of the loss comes from unresolved V genes, and the rest has no known cause. The sample yields some 47,000 clones; around 60% were counted once. The ten largest account for 28% of the sample. The time point tag for this specimen amounts to: roughly 2 years on ibrutinib. The specimen comprised PBMCs, sampled after 24 months of ibrutinib treatment. The receptor source for this set is a human donor with chronic lymphocytic leukemia.

In its sample, this clone is medium-sized. This chain links TRBV19 with TRBJ1-2; D gene unclear. V was trimmed by 9 bases and J by 0 bases, leaving 2 bases between them. Per germline, CDR1 LNHDA and CDR2 SQIVND (reference sequence). The CDR3 contains 10 residues. In nucleotides, the CDR3 is TGTGCCAGCACTAACTATGGCTACACCTTC. It specifies CASTNYGYTF. Supplemented by reference TRBV19 and TRBJ1-2, the full variable domain reads DGGITQSPKYLFRKEGQNVTLSCEQNLNHDAMYWYRQDPGQGLRLIYYSQIVNDFQKGDIAEGYSVSREKKESFPLTVTSAQKNPTAFYLCASTNYGYTFGSGTRLTVV.

This chain joins TRBV14 and TRBJ2-1; 10 nucleotides agree with TRBD2. In germline, CDR1 is SGHDN, CDR2 FVKESK. The CDR3 has 16 residues. Trimming at V came to 0 bases and at J to 8 bases, leaving 7 bases not matched to a gene. CDR3 DNA: TGTGCCAGCAGCCAAGAGGGGACTAGCGTTAATGATGAGCAGTTCTTC. Its translation is CASSQEGTSVNDEQFF.

In DNA form, the CDR3 reads TGTGCCAGCAGCCCCTACAGAGGGGGGTACGAGCAGTACTTC. Its translation is CASSPYRGGYEQYF. The chain has TRBV5-6 and TRBJ2-7; the D gene could be TRBD1 or TRBD2 (6 bases each). Germline V CDR1 and CDR2: SGHDT, YYEEEE. This CDR3 has 14 residues. Trimming took off 4 bases at V and 4 bases at J, with 15 bases between the two ends.

This clone was counted at least ten times. The chain has TRBV7-9 and TRBJ1-2; TRBD1 matches at 11 bases. Trimming removed 2 bases from V and 4 bases from J; junction bases left unmatched: 15. The CDR3 spans 19 residues. CDR1 is SEHNR, CDR2 FQNEAQ, per germline (reference sequence). The CDR3 DNA sequence: TGTGCCAGCAGCTTACCCGGCTTGGACAGGGGGCCAGATGGCTATGGCTACACCTTC. Translation gives CASSLPGLDRGPDGYGYTF.

This sequence joins TRBV6-6 and TRBJ1-2, with D hard to call. The CDR3 spans 15 residues. CDR1 and CDR2 (germline): MNHNY, SVGAGI (reference sequence). Trimming shortened V by 0 bases and J by 2 bases, and 10 bases separated the two germline ends. CDR3 sequence: CASSYSRSANYGYTF. In DNA form, the CDR3 reads TGTGCCAGCAGTTACTCGAGGTCAGCAAACTATGGCTACACCTTC.

The J gene is TRBJ1-4, the V gene TRBV7-9; D remains unclear. Trimming pared 5 bases from V and 7 bases from J, leaving 14 bases between. The CDR3 sequence is 14 residues long. The V gene's germline CDR1 is SEHNR and CDR2 FQNEAQ (reference sequence). The CDR3 sequence is CASSPRPSLEKLFF. CDR3 nucleotide sequence: TGTGCCAGCAGCCCGAGACCGAGCCTTGAAAAACTGTTTTTT.

V gene TRBV20-1 combines with J gene TRBJ2-1; D perhaps matches TRBD2 (5 bases). V lost 6 bases and J 9 bases, leaving 12 bases between the germline ends. Germline CDR1 and CDR2: DFQATT and SNEGSKA (reference sequence). CDR3 length: 11 residues. CDR3 nucleotide sequence: TGCAGTGCGCACCTAGCTACTGAGCAGTTCTTC. This codes for CSAHLATEQFF.

V usage is TRBV11-2 and J usage is TRBJ1-2, with TRBD1 as a possible D gene (6 bases). V was cut by 4 bases and J by 8 bases, with 17 bases left in between. This CDR3 is built from 14 residues. Looked up from germline, CDR1 is SGHAT and CDR2 is FQNNGV. The CDR3 region is CASSSTGSAWGYTF. CDR3 bases: TGTGCCAGCAGCTCAACAGGGTCAGCCTGGGGCTACACCTTC.

The chain recombines TRBV11-1 with TRBJ2-1; D is unresolved. V lost 1 base, J lost 6 bases, and 4 bases lay in between. Germline CDR1 reads SGHAT; CDR2 reads FQDESV (reference sequence). This CDR3 comprises 12 residues. CDR3 nucleotide sequence: TGTGCCAGCAGCTTAGGTGCCAATGAGCAGTTCTTC. Protein product: CASSLGANEQFF.